Listed below are T cell receptor beta chains from one sample, sequenced in a study of blood T cells in healthy people across ages. TCRdb recomputed calls from the 5' RACE reads with MiXCR, one row per CDR3 protein. Of approximately 2,000,000 distinct CDR3 sequences listed, 39% are singletons. Sample: blood. The receptors were sampled from a human donor in good health. The CDR3 runs from the conserved cysteine through the conserved F or W. A D gene is named only where the DNA matches it firmly. The size entry is marked missing in some rows and otherwise reads once, few, many or a size class.

size	V	D	J	CDR3	DNA
.	TRBV7-9	.	TRBJ2-1	CASSLGTTSVGYREKQFF	TGTGCCAGCAGCCTGGGGACGACCTCCGTGGGTTATCGGGAAAAGCAGTTCTTC
.	TRBV28	.	TRBJ2-1	CASREAGTYNEQFF	TGTGCCAGCAGGGAGGCGGGGACCTACAATGAGCAGTTCTTC
.	TRBV5-1	TRBD2	TRBJ2-3	CASSLDRLAGNTDTQYF	TGCGCCAGCAGCTTGGATCGTCTAGCGGGGAACACAGATACGCAGTATTTT
.	TRBV20-1	.	TRBJ1-1	CSAPGRQPDTEAFF	TGCAGTGCCCCCGGAAGACAGCCGGACACTGAAGCTTTCTTT
.	TRBV5-1	.	TRBJ1-1	CASKRTDLSTEAFF	TGCGCCAGCAAGAGGACAGATCTGAGCACTGAAGCTTTCTTT
few	TRBV7-3	TRBD2	TRBJ2-1	CASSSAGGHNEQFF	TGTGCCAGCAGCTCAGCGGGGGGACACAATGAGCAGTTCTTC
few	TRBV25-1	.	TRBJ2-1	CASSESVGIKHNEQFF	TGTGCCAGCAGTGAGTCGGTGGGAATCAAGCACAATGAGCAGTTCTTC
.	TRBV27	TRBD1	TRBJ1-4	CASSSDRVATNEKLFF	TGTGCCAGCAGTTCCGACAGGGTTGCAACTAATGAAAAACTGTTTTTT
.	TRBV9	.	TRBJ2-3	CASSVEKRSTDTQYF	TGTGCCAGCAGCGTAGAGAAGCGGAGCACAGATACGCAGTATTTT
few	TRBV7-8	TRBD1	TRBJ1-1	CASSRLGTATLNTEAFF	TGTGCCAGCAGCCGCCTGGGGACAGCCACATTGAACACTGAAGCTTTCTTT
.	TRBV4-3	TRBD1	TRBJ1-2	CANSQELQGHYGYTF	TGCGCCAACAGCCAAGAATTACAGGGGCACTATGGCTACACCTTC
.	TRBV6-2/TRBV6-3	TRBD2	TRBJ2-3	CASSGRGLASPRERPDTQYF	TGTGCCAGCAGTGGGAGGGGACTAGCATCCCCCCGTGAGCGCCCAGATACGCAGTATTTT
many	TRBV7-8	TRBD2	TRBJ2-1	CASSLDPSGGLSSYNEQFF	TGTGCCAGCAGCTTAGATCCTAGCGGGGGCCTTAGCTCCTACAATGAGCAGTTCTTC
.	TRBV20-1	TRBD2	TRBJ2-3	CSPRRSGGFPDTQYF	TGCAGCCCCCGAAGGAGCGGGGGGTTCCCAGATACGCAGTATTTT
.	TRBV5-1	.	TRBJ2-7	CASSLVRAPYNEQYF	TGCGCCAGCAGCTTGGTTCGGGCACCATACAATGAGCAGTACTTC
few	TRBV5-5	.	TRBJ2-4	CASSLGGEYIQYF	TGTGCCAGCAGCTTGGGAGGGGAGTACATTCAGTACTTC
.	TRBV20-1	.	TRBJ2-3	CSASLAEGTDTQYF	TGCAGTGCTAGTCTGGCCGAGGGCACAGATACGCAGTATTTT
.	TRBV5-1	TRBD1	TRBJ1-2	CASSLGGQDNGYTF	TGCGCCAGCAGCTTGGGAGGACAGGATAATGGCTACACCTTC
.	TRBV27	TRBD2	TRBJ2-3	CASNYRTSGRGNTQYF	TGTGCCAGCAATTACCGGACTAGCGGCCGGGGGAATACGCAGTATTTT
.	TRBV10-3	.	TRBJ2-5	CAISESSPYVQETQYF	TGTGCCATCAGTGAGTCGAGCCCCTATGTACAGGAGACCCAGTACTTC
.	TRBV3-1	.	TRBJ1-1	CASSQDVWVEAFF	TGTGCCAGCAGCCAAGATGTGTGGGTTGAAGCTTTCTTT
once	TRBV6-2/TRBV6-3	.	TRBJ2-7	CASRPIGAYEQYF	TGTGCCAGCAGACCCATTGGGGCCTACGAGCAGTACTTC
.	TRBV20-1	.	TRBJ2-7	CSASSPATPYEQYF	TGCAGTGCGAGTTCCCCCGCGACCCCCTACGAGCAGTACTTC
.	TRBV28	.	TRBJ2-7	CASQPPSYEQYF	TGTGCCAGCCAACCCCCCTCCTACGAGCAGTACTTC
.	TRBV11-2	.	TRBJ2-3	CASSRLFTDTQYF	TGTGCCAGCAGCCGACTCTTCACAGATACGCAGTATTTT
few	TRBV19	TRBD1	TRBJ2-1	CASRPGTGVLNEQFF	TGTGCCAGTCGACCCGGGACAGGGGTACTCAATGAGCAGTTCTTC
.	TRBV15	TRBD1	TRBJ1-5	CATSESWTGFNQPQHF	TGTGCCACCAGTGAATCCTGGACAGGGTTCAATCAGCCCCAGCATTTT
many	TRBV29-1	TRBD1	TRBJ2-7	CSGTTGDYEQYF	TGCAGCGGGACGACAGGGGACTACGAGCAGTACTTC
few	TRBV5-1	.	TRBJ2-1	CASSLNGGYDEQFF	TGCGCCAGCAGCTTGAACGGGGGCTATGATGAGCAGTTCTTC
.	TRBV20-1	.	TRBJ1-5	CSARAPGQPQHF	TGCAGTGCTAGAGCCCCAGGACAGCCCCAGCATTTT
many	TRBV29-1	.	TRBJ2-1	CSVAGSSYNEQFF	TGCAGCGTTGCAGGGAGCTCCTACAATGAGCAGTTCTTC
.	TRBV25-1	TRBD2	TRBJ2-1	CASSEWDSGGPGNEQFF	TGTGCCAGCAGTGAATGGGATAGCGGGGGTCCTGGTAATGAGCAGTTCTTC
.	TRBV6-6	.	TRBJ2-7	CASSYSYPNVGVYEQYF	TGTGCCAGCAGTTACTCCTACCCGAACGTGGGGGTCTACGAGCAGTACTTC
once	TRBV6-1	.	TRBJ1-2	CASSEAPQSGSYGYTF	TGTGCCAGCAGTGAAGCGCCTCAGAGCGGATCCTATGGCTACACCTTC
.	TRBV12-3/TRBV12-4	.	TRBJ1-5	CATSGFRNQPQHF	TGTGCCACCTCAGGGTTTCGAAATCAGCCCCAGCATTTT
.	TRBV29-1	.	TRBJ1-4	CSAEDGFNERLFF	TGCAGCGCCGAGGACGGATTTAATGAAAGACTGTTTTTT
.	TRBV4-1	TRBD2	TRBJ2-5	CASSQGAGGGQETQYF	TGCGCCAGCAGCCAAGGGGCGGGAGGAGGACAAGAGACCCAGTACTTC
.	TRBV27	.	TRBJ2-1	CASSLNRDTYNEQFF	TGTGCCAGCAGTCTAAACAGGGACACCTACAATGAGCAGTTCTTC
once	TRBV3-1	.	TRBJ1-6	CASSQAAVNNSPLHF	TGTGCCAGCAGCCAAGCAGCGGTGAATAATTCACCCCTCCACTTT
.	TRBV10-3	.	TRBJ2-7	CAIRTGISYEQYF	TGTGCCATCAGGACTGGGATCTCCTACGAGCAGTACTTC
few	TRBV9	TRBD1	TRBJ2-1	CASSQAGQVYNEQFF	TGTGCCAGCAGCCAGGCGGGACAGGTATACAATGAGCAGTTCTTC
few	TRBV4-3	.	TRBJ2-7	CASSQLRDPNDEQYF	TGCGCCAGCAGCCAACTCCGGGACCCCAACGACGAGCAGTACTTC
.	TRBV20-1	.	TRBJ2-7	CSASIWLVGSSYEQYF	TGCAGTGCTAGTATCTGGCTGGTGGGGAGCTCCTACGAGCAGTACTTC
few	TRBV12-3/TRBV12-4	TRBD2	TRBJ2-5	CASIGLAGSGETQYF	TGTGCCAGCATAGGACTAGCGGGGTCCGGAGAGACCCAGTACTTC
few	TRBV7-2	.	TRBJ2-7	CASSFAQDLSYEQYF	TGTGCCAGCAGCTTTGCCCAGGACTTATCCTACGAGCAGTACTTC
.	TRBV12-3/TRBV12-4	.	TRBJ1-2	CASSFSGRDSYTF	TGTGCCAGCAGTTTCTCGGGGAGGGACAGCTACACCTTC
few	TRBV7-2	TRBD1	TRBJ1-4	CASSFMQGADEKLFF	TGTGCCAGCAGCTTTATGCAGGGGGCTGATGAAAAACTGTTTTTT
.	TRBV4-2	.	TRBJ2-7	CASSHDRGNYEQYF	TGTGCCAGCAGCCATGACAGAGGGAACTACGAGCAGTACTTC
.	TRBV6-2/TRBV6-3	.	TRBJ2-1	CASTSSNDAYNEQFF	TGTGCCAGCACATCGTCCAATGACGCCTACAATGAGCAGTTCTTC
few	TRBV20-1	.	TRBJ2-3	CSAEDSNTDTQYF	TGCAGTGCTGAAGACAGTAACACAGATACGCAGTATTTT
.	TRBV12-5	.	TRBJ1-6	CASAPQGRGGTSPLHF	TGTGCTAGTGCCCCTCAAGGCCGGGGAGGGACTTCACCCCTCCACTTT
few	TRBV21-1	.	TRBJ2-6	CASSKALRTGDVSGANVLTF	TGTGCCAGCAGCAAAGCGCTTAGGACAGGGGATGTTTCCGGGGCCAACGTCCTGACTTTC
few	TRBV20-1	TRBD1	TRBJ2-3	CSARDLKGTGLATDTQYF	TGCAGTGCTAGAGACCTCAAAGGGACAGGACTTGCCACAGATACGCAGTATTTT
few	TRBV7-9	.	TRBJ2-1	CASSFVQVYNEQFF	TGTGCCAGCAGCTTTGTACAGGTCTACAATGAGCAGTTCTTC
once	TRBV25-1	.	TRBJ2-1	CASSEYGGSGGQFF	TGTGCCAGCAGTGAATATGGAGGGAGCGGTGGGCAGTTCTTC
.	TRBV5-1	TRBD2	TRBJ2-3	CASSLVEAGGSDTQYF	TGCGCCAGCAGCTTGGTTGAAGCGGGGGGATCTGATACGCAGTATTTT
few	TRBV2	TRBD2	TRBJ2-5	CASSAQLAGAAETQYF	TGTGCCAGCAGCGCTCAACTAGCGGGGGCTGCAGAGACCCAGTACTTC
few	TRBV28	.	TRBJ2-3	CASSLWLGISTDTQYF	TGTGCCAGCAGTTTATGGCTAGGGATTAGCACGGATACGCAGTATTTT
few	TRBV27	.	TRBJ2-1	CASSLIDYNEQFF	TGTGCCAGCAGTTTAATTGACTACAATGAGCAGTTCTTC